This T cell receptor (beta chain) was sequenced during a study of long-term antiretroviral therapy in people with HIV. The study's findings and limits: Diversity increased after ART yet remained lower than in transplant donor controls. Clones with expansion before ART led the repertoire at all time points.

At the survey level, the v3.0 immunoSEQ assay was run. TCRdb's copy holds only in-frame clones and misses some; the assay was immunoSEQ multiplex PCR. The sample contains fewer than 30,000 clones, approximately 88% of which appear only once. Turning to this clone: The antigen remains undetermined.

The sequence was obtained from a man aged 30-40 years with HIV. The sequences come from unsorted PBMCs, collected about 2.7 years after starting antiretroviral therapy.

The CDR3 sequence: CASSLDGRAQETQYF. CDR3 nucleotides: TGTGCCAGCAGCTTAGACGGTAGAGCACAAGAGACCCAGTACTTC. The chain recombines TRBV7-2 with TRBJ2-5; D is unclear. CDR1 and CDR2 (germline): SGHTA, FQGNSA. The V gene lost 1 base and the J gene lost 2 bases, with 11 bases spanning the gap. The CDR3 runs to 15 residues.